These 9 T cell receptor beta chains originate from one sample sequenced in a study of blood T cells in healthy people across ages (dated by TCRdb to between 2015 and 2017). The library was prepared using 5' RACE. Sequencing was carried out with an Illumina HiSeq 2500. A second PCR of about 7 to 12 cycles was run with a J-beta primer mix and a sample-barcoded 5' primer. Using fastp trimming at Q25 and MiXCR clonotype assembly, TCRdb reanalyzed the public sequencing data and kept in-frame beta chains. Rows with one shared CDR3 protein collapse into an entry with the most common genes and DNA. The sample table contains about 600,000 distinct CDR3 sequences; only one count was recorded for around 48% of them. Jointly, the top ten make up 20% to 25% of the sample. Sequencing was carried out using blood. These receptors all stem from a man at least 80 years old in good health.

The CDR3 reads CAISESSGYGYTF. The CDR3 region has the DNA TGTGCCATCAGTGAGTCCAGTGGCTATGGCTACACCTTC. The gene calls are TRBV10-3 and TRBJ1-2; D ambiguous. The CDR3 is 13 amino acids. Trimming took off 0 bases at V and 4 bases at J, with 6 bases between the two ends. Germline assignment: CDR1 ENHRY and CDR2 SYGVKD.

The chain couples TRBV7-2 to TRBJ2-3; D uncertain. Deletions cut 2 bases from V and 2 bases from J, with 8 bases between. This CDR3 comprises 14 residues. From germline, CDR1 is SGHTA and CDR2 FQGNSA. The CDR3 bases are TGTGCCAGCAGCTTAAAACAAACCACAGATACGCAGTATTTT. Translation gives CASSLKQTTDTQYF.

This clonotype was counted ten times or more. The V call is TRBV6-5, the J call TRBJ1-1, with D maybe TRBD1 (5 bases). Germline values: CDR1 MNHEY, CDR2 SVGAGI. The CDR3 sequence is 14 residues long. The germline V and J ends were trimmed by 6 bases and 6 bases, with 17 bases remaining between them. The CDR3 spells CASSPPARAAEAFF. CDR3 nucleotides: TGTGCCAGCAGCCCCCCCGCCAGGGCCGCTGAAGCTTTCTTT.

This clonotype is a singleton in its sample. The gene calls are TRBV20-1 and TRBJ1-2; possible D gene TRBD1, 5 bases. Trimming removed 2 bases at V and 7 bases at J, with 32 bases between. The CDR3 is 19 residues long. Germline V gene lookup returns CDR1 DFQATT and CDR2 SNEGSKA (reference sequence). The CDR3 spells CSARSIRSQEGFRGCGYTF. The CDR3 DNA follows: TGCAGTGCTAGATCGATAAGGTCTCAGGAGGGGTTCCGGGGATGTGGCTACACCTTC.

There are a few counts of this clonotype. This chain links TRBV7-2 with TRBJ1-2, with D possibly being TRBD1 (6 bases). Germline loops: CDR1 SGHTA, CDR2 FQGNSA. V was clipped by 6 bases and J by 3 bases, with 11 bases between them. The CDR3 has 13 amino acids. This CDR3 reads CASSLTGYYGYTF. CDR3 sequence (DNA): TGTGCCAGCAGTTTAACAGGGTACTATGGCTACACCTTC.

A few counts support this clonotype. V is TRBV20-1 and J is TRBJ2-3, with D uncertain. Germline V lookup: CDR1 DFQATT, CDR2 SNEGSKA (reference sequence). CDR3 size: 14 residues. Deletions cut 2 bases from V and 2 bases from J, with 11 bases between. CDR3 nucleotide sequence: TGCAGTGCTAGAAGTTACCGTGACACAGATACGCAGTATTTT. It codes for CSARSYRDTDTQYF.

This clonotype was counted at least ten times. This sequence joins TRBV4-2 and TRBJ2-1; D gene uncertain. The CDR3 totals 11 residues. From germline, CDR1 is LGHNA and CDR2 YNFKEQ. V was clipped by 5 bases and J by 7 bases, with 6 bases between them. In DNA form, the CDR3 reads TGTGCCAGCAGCAACCTAAATGAGCAGTTCTTC. This encodes CASSNLNEQFF.

The sample holds a few counts of this clonotype. The V and J genes are TRBV7-2 and TRBJ2-7; 9 bases are a match to TRBD2. CDR1 and CDR2 from the germline V gene are SGHTA and FQGNSA. J gave up 5 bases and V 1 base, and 3 bases lay outside the gene matches. The CDR3 length is 14 residues. The CDR3 loop is CASSLGGGAHEQYF. The CDR3 coding sequence is TGTGCCAGCAGCTTAGGCGGGGGGGCCCACGAGCAGTACTTC.

V gene TRBV5-4 combines with J gene TRBJ1-1; the D gene is possibly TRBD1 (6 bases). Trimming shortened V by 4 bases and J by 1 base, and 17 bases separated the two germline ends. The CDR3 extends over 16 amino acids. CDR1 is SGHNT, CDR2 YYREEE, per germline (reference sequence). The CDR3 nucleotides read TGTGCCAGCAGCGCCGAGTCGGGACATGAGAACACTGAAGCTTTCTTT. It specifies CASSAESGHENTEAFF.